This TCR beta chain appears in the sequencing data of a study of T cells in Graves' hyperthyroidism and ophthalmopathy. Study results and limitations: Model output signaled ophthalmopathy a median approximately 6 months ahead of onset.

This clonotype was picked up many times. Its antigen remains unidentified. Deletions cut 7 bases from V and 12 bases from J, with 13 bases between. The CDR3 is 12 amino acids. Germline V CDR1 and CDR2: MNHEY, SMNVEV (reference sequence). The diagnoses drew upon clinical symptoms, serum thyroxine and TRAb, thyroid ultrasound and orbital computed tomography. It was roughly 10 ml of fresh peripheral blood that supplied the PBMCs. RNA transcripts were the template for amplifying TCR beta CDR3 regions. TCR CDR3 underwent first-round RT-PCR with the HTBI primer set. TCRdb reanalysed the multiplex PCR reads using MiXCR and keeps one entry per CDR3 protein. Here the sample spans approximately 720,000 distinct CDR3 sequences, about 17% being singletons.

The V call is TRBV27, the J call TRBJ1-6; TRBD1 might be the D (5 bases). The sample taken for sequencing was blood. This clonotype was obtained from a woman aged 50 to 60 with Graves' hyperthyroidism that later progressed to Graves' ophthalmopathy. In DNA, the CDR3 is TGTGCCAGCACCATGGGGGGTGGACCCCTCCACTTT. Translation gives CASTMGGGPLHF.